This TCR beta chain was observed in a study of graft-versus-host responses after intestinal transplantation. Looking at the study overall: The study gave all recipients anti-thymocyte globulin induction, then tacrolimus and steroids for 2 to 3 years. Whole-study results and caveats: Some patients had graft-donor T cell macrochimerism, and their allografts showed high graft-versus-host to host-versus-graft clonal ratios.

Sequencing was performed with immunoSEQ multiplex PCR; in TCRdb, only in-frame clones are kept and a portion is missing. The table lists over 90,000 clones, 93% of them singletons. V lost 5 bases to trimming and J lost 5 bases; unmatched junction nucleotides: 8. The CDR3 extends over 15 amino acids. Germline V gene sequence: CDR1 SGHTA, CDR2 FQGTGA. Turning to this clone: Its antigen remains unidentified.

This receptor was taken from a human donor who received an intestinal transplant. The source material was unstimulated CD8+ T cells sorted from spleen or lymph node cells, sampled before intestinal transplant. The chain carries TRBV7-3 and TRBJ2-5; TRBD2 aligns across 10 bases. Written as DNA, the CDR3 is TGTGCCAGCAGCACGGTTAGCGGGGGGAGGGAGACCCAGTACTTC. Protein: CASSTVSGGRETQYF.